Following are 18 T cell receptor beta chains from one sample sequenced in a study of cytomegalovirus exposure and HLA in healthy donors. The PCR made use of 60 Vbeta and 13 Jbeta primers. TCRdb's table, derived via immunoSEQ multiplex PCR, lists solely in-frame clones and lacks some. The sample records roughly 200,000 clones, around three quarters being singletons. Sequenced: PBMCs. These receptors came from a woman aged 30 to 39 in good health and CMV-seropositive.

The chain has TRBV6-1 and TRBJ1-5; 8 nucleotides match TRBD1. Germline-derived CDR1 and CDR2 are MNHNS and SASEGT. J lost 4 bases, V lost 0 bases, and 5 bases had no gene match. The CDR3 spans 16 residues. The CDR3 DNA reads TGTGCCAGCAGTGAAGCTGGACAGGGTGAAAATCAGCCCCAGCATTTT. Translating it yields CASSEAGQGENQPQHF.

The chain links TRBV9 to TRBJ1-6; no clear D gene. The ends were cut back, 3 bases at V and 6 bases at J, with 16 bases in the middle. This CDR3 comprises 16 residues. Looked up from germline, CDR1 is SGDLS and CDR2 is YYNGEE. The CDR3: CASSADRTEINSPLHF. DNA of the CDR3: TGTGCCAGCAGCGCAGACCGCACAGAGATTAATTCACCCCTCCACTTT.

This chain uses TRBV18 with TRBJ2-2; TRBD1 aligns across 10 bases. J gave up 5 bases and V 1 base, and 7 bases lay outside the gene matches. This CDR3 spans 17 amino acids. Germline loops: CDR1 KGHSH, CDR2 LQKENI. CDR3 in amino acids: CASSPRDRGVFTGELFF. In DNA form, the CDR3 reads TGTGCCAGCTCACCACGGGACAGGGGCGTGTTTACCGGGGAGCTGTTTTTT. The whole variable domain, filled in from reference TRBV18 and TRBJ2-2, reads NAGVMQNPRHLVRRRGQEARLRCSPMKGHSHVYWYRQLPEEGLKFMVYLQKENIIDESGMPKERFSAEFPKEGPSILRIQQVVRGDSAAYFCASSPRDRGVFTGELFFGEGSRLTVL.

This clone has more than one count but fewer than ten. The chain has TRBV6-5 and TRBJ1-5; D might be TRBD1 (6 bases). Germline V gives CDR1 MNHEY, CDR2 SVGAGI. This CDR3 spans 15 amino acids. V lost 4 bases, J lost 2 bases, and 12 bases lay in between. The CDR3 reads CASSSRGDGNQPQHF. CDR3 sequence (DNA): TGTGCCAGCAGTTCCAGGGGAGATGGCAATCAGCCCCAGCATTTT.

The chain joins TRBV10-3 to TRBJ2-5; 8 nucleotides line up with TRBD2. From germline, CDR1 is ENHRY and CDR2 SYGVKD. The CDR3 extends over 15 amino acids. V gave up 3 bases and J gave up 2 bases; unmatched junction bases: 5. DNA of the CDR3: TGTGCCATCAGTGACGGGGGCGGGGGGCAAGAGACCCAGTACTTC. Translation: CAISDGGGGQETQYF.

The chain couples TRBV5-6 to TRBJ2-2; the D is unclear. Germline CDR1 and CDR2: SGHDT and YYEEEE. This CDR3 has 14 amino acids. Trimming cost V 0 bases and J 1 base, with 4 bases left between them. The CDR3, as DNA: TGTGCCAGCAGCTTGGGTCGGAACACCGGGGAGCTGTTTTTT. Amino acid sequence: CASSLGRNTGELFF.

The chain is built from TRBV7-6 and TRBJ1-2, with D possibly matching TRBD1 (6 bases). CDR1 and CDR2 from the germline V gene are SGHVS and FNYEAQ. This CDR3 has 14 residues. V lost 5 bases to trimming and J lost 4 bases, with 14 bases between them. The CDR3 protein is CASSPPGRGYGYTF. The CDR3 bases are TGTGCCAGCAGCCCCCCGGGCAGGGGCTATGGCTACACCTTC.

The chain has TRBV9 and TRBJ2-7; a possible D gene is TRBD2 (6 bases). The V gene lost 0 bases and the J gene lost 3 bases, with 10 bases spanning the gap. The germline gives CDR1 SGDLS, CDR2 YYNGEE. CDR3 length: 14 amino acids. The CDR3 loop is CASSVGEVGYEQYF. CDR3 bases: TGTGCCAGCAGCGTAGGGGAGGTCGGCTACGAGCAGTACTTC.

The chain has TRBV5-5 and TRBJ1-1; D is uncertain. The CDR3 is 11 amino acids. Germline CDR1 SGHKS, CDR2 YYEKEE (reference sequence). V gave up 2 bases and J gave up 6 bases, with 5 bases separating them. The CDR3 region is CASSFSSEAFF. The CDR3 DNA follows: TGTGCCAGCAGCTTTTCGTCTGAAGCTTTCTTT.

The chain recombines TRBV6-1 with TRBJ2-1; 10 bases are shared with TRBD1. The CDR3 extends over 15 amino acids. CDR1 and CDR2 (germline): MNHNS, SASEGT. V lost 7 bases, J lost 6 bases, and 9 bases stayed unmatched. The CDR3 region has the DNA TGTGCCAGCATCTTCGGGACAGGGGCGATCAATGAGCAGTTCTTC. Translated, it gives CASIFGTGAINEQFF.

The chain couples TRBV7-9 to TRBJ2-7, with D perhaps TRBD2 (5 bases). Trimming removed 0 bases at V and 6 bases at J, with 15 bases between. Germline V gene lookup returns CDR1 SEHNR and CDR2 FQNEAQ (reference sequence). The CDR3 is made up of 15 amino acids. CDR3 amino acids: CASSLAYGMVTEQYF. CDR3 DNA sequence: TGTGCCAGCAGCTTAGCGTACGGGATGGTAACCGAGCAGTACTTC.

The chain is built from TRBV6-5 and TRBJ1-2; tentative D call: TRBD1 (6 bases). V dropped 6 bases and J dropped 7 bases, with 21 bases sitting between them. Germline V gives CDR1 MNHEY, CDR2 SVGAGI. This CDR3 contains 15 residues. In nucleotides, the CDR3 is TGTGCCAGCAGGACTAGGCGGGGGGCGGTTACTGGCTACACCTTC. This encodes CASRTRRGAVTGYTF.

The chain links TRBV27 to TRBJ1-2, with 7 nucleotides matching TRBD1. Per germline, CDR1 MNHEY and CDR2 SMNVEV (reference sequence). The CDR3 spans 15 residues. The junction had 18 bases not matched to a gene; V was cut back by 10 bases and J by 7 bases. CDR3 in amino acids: CATRDSVVVPGGYTF. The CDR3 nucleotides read TGTGCCACCCGGGACAGCGTTGTGGTCCCTGGTGGCTACACCTTC.

The CDR3 reads CASSDLQGSRSWPQHF. The CDR3 coding sequence is TGTGCCAGCAGTGATTTACAGGGATCTAGGTCATGGCCCCAGCATTTT. V is TRBV6-1 and J is TRBJ1-5, with a weak D call TRBD1 (6 bases). Trimming cost V 3 bases and J 9 bases, with 21 bases left between them. CDR1 and CDR2 from the germline V gene are MNHNS and SASEGT. The CDR3 spans 16 residues.

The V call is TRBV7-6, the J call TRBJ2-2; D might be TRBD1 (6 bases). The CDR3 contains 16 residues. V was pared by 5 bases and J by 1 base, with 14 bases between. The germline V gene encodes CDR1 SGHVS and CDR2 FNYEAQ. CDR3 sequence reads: CASSLTPTGNTGELFF. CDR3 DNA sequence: TGTGCCAGCAGCCTAACCCCGACAGGGAACACCGGGGAGCTGTTTTTT.

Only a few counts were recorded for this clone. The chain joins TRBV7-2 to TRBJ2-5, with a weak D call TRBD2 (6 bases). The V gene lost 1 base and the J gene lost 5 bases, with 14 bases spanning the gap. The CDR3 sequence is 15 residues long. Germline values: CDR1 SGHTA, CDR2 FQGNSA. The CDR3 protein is CASSLGAGWDETQYF. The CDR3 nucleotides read TGTGCCAGCAGCTTAGGTGCGGGATGGGATGAGACCCAGTACTTC.

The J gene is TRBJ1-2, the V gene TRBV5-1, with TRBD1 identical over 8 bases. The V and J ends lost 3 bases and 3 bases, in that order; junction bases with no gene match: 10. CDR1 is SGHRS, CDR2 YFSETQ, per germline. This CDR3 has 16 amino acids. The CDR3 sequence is CASSSNPGTGYYGYTF. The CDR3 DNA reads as TGCGCCAGCAGCTCGAATCCTGGGACAGGTTACTATGGCTACACCTTC.

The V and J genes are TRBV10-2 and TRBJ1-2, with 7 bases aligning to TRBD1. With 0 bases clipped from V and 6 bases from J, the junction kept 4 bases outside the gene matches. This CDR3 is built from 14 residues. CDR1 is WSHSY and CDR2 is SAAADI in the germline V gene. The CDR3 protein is CASSESDRVDGYTF. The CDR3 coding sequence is TGCGCCAGCAGTGAGTCTGACAGGGTCGATGGCTACACCTTC.